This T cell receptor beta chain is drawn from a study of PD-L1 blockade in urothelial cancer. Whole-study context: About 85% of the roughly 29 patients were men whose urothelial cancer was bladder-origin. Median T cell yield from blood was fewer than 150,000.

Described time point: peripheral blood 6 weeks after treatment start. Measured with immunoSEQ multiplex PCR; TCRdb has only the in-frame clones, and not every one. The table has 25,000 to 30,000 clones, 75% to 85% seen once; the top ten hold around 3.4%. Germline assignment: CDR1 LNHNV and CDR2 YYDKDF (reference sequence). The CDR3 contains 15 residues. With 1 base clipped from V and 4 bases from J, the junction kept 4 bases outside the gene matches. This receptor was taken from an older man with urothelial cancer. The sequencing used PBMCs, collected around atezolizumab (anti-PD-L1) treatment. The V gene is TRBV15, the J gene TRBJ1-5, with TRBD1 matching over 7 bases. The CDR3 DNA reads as TGTGCCACCAGCAGAGGCGGACAGGTAAATCAGCCCCAGCATTTT. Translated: CATSRGGQVNQPQHF.